These 29 T cell receptor beta chains originate from one sample sequenced in a study of blood T cell repertoires in COVID-19. The protocol was immunoSEQ multiplex PCR, while the TCRdb copy is restricted to in-frame clones and leaves out a portion. The sample includes some 40,000 clones, 84% seen only once; the top ten take roughly 14%. Source material: peripheral blood. The origin of the receptors is a man between 45 and 60 years old with active or convalescent COVID-19.

The genes are TRBV27 and TRBJ2-2, with D possibly TRBD2 on 6 matching bases. The germline gives CDR1 MNHEY, CDR2 SMNVEV (reference sequence). V was pared by 6 bases and J by 2 bases, with 10 bases between. The CDR3 runs 14 residues. CDR3 DNA: TGTGCCAGCAGCCTGGGACTTAACACCGGGGAGCTGTTTTTT. This encodes CASSLGLNTGELFF.

This clone occurred once. The chain is built from TRBV7-2 and TRBJ1-2, with D possibly TRBD1 on 5 matching bases. The CDR3 is 14 amino acids. The germline gives CDR1 SGHTA, CDR2 FQGNSA. V was cut by 3 bases and J by 8 bases, with 16 bases left in between. CDR3 nucleotides: TGTGCCAGCAGCTTGTTAGGGACTAATAAAGGCTACACCTTC. Protein product: CASSLLGTNKGYTF. Complete variable domain (other parts from reference TRBV7-2 and TRBJ1-2): GAGVSQSPSNKVTEKGKDVELRCDPISGHTALYWYRQSLGQGLEFLIYFQGNSAPDKSGLPSDRFSAERTGGSVSTLTIQRTQQEDSAVYLCASSLLGTNKGYTFGSGTRLTVV.

The chain couples TRBV14 to TRBJ2-4; 7 bases are shared with TRBD1. Unmatched junction bases numbered 8, after V lost 4 bases and J lost 11 bases. From germline, CDR1 is SGHDN and CDR2 FVKESK. CDR3 size: 13 residues. The CDR3 DNA follows: TGTGCCAGCAGCCCTCCGGGACAGATTTTTCAGTACTTC. Translating it yields CASSPPGQIFQYF. The variable domain in full, with the rest retrieved from reference TRBV14 and TRBJ2-4, is EAGVTQFPSHSVIEKGQTVTLRCDPISGHDNLYWYRRVMGKEIKFLLHFVKESKQDESGMPNNRFLAERTGGTYSTLKVQPAELEDSGVYFCASSPPGQIFQYFGAGTRLSVL.

The chain combines TRBV7-2 with TRBJ2-3, with D possibly TRBD1 on 6 matching bases. Germline-derived CDR1 and CDR2 are SGHTA and FQGNSA. The V end was cut by 5 bases, the J end by 5 bases, with 17 bases between. The CDR3 contains 15 residues. The chain's CDR3 is CASSKGVLDGDTQYF. The CDR3 DNA reads as TGTGCCAGCAGCAAGGGGGTCCTCGACGGAGATACGCAGTATTTT. Using reference TRBV7-2 and TRBJ2-3 for the parts outside the CDR3, the full variable domain is GAGVSQSPSNKVTEKGKDVELRCDPISGHTALYWYRQSLGQGLEFLIYFQGNSAPDKSGLPSDRFSAERTGGSVSTLTIQRTQQEDSAVYLCASSKGVLDGDTQYFGPGTRLTVL.

V gene TRBV7-9 combines with J gene TRBJ2-7; TRBD2 matches at 12 bases. The germline V gene encodes CDR1 SEHNR and CDR2 FQNEAQ (reference sequence). This CDR3 comprises 15 residues. The V segment lost 6 bases and the J segment 2 bases; nucleotides outside the gene matches: 5. CDR3 in amino acids: CASRAASGGAYEQYF. CDR3 DNA sequence: TGTGCCAGCAGAGCGGCTAGCGGGGGGGCCTACGAGCAGTACTTC.

This clone appeared a single time. V gene TRBV6-5 combines with J gene TRBJ1-1; perhaps TRBD1 as D (5 bases). The CDR3 has 13 amino acids. Trimming pared 10 bases from V and 5 bases from J, leaving 17 bases between. The germline CDR1 and CDR2 sequences are MNHEY and SVGAGI. The CDR3 nucleotides are TGTGCCACGTACTCGGGGGTCTTAACTGAAGCTTTCTTT. Its protein product is CATYSGVLTEAFF.

The V gene is TRBV7-9, the J gene TRBJ2-3; D possibly corresponds to TRBD2 (6 bases). Germline assignment: CDR1 SEHNR and CDR2 FQNEAQ (reference sequence). The CDR3 spans 14 residues. Trimming took off 4 bases at V and 6 bases at J, with 14 bases between the two ends. The CDR3 bases are TGTGCCAGCAGCTCCAACCTAGCGAAGGATACGCAGTATTTT. Its translation is CASSSNLAKDTQYF. Full variable domain (missing parts from reference TRBV7-9 and TRBJ2-3): DTGVSQNPRHKITKRGQNVTFRCDPISEHNRLYWYRQTLGQGPEFLTYFQNEAQLEKSRLLSDRFSAERPKGSFSTLEIQRTEQGDSAMYLCASSSNLAKDTQYFGPGTRLTVL.

The J gene is TRBJ1-2, the V gene TRBV3-1 (or the pseudogene TRBV3-2); TRBD1 matches at 11 bases. Unmatched junction bases numbered 1, after V lost 1 base and J lost 6 bases. The CDR3 totals 14 residues. Germline CDR1 reads LGHDT; CDR2 reads YNNKEL (reference sequence). The CDR3, as DNA: TGTGCCAGCAGCCAAGGGACAGGGGGCAATGGCTACACCTTC. It translates to CASSQGTGGNGYTF.

Regarding this clone: The DNA is omitted, as the CDR3 cannot be located on it reliably, and the CDR3 follows TCRdb's listing. The chain combines TRBV27 with TRBJ1-1; the table's D call, TRBD1, was not checked against the DNA. Germline CDR1 MNHEY, CDR2 SMNVEV (reference sequence). The CDR3 has 15 amino acids, counting both end residues. The CDR3: CASSTSDRGLTEAFF.

The chain employs TRBV4-1 and TRBJ2-5; D possibly corresponds to TRBD1 (5 bases). Per germline, CDR1 MGHRA and CDR2 YSYEKL. This CDR3 is 16 amino acids long. The V end was cut by 1 base, the J end by 2 bases, with 14 bases between. The CDR3 protein is CASSQVFVGQQETQYF. The CDR3 nucleotides read TGCGCCAGCAGCCAAGTGTTCGTGGGGCAACAAGAGACCCAGTACTTC.

V usage is TRBV10-2 and J usage is TRBJ1-6; D unresolved. Trimming took off 8 bases at V and 8 bases at J, with 4 bases between the two ends. Germline loops: CDR1 WSHSY, CDR2 SAAADI. The CDR3 covers 10 residues. The CDR3 DNA reads as TGCGCCAGCGGAGATTCACCCCTCCACTTT. Translation: CASGDSPLHF.

The genes are TRBV19 and TRBJ2-3, with 11 bases that match TRBD2. Germline CDR1 reads LNHDA; CDR2 reads SQIVND (reference sequence). J gave up 2 bases and V 4 bases, and 5 bases lay outside the gene matches. The CDR3 has 16 amino acids. CDR3 sequence: CASSTLAGALTDTQYF. In DNA, the CDR3 is TGTGCCAGTAGTACACTAGCGGGGGCCCTCACAGATACGCAGTATTTT.

The chain couples TRBV5-6 to TRBJ1-2; D is ambiguous. This CDR3 region has 16 residues. CDR1 SGHDT and CDR2 YYEEEE come from the germline V gene. Trimming left V 3 bases short and J 2 bases short, with 17 bases between. For the CDR3, the DNA is TGTGCCAGCAGCTGGGGAGACACCGGCGGCAACTATGGCTACACCTTC. Translation gives CASSWGDTGGNYGYTF.

This chain joins TRBV27 and TRBJ2-7; D gene unclear. V shed 4 bases and J shed 1 base, with 20 bases lying between them. This CDR3 is built from 17 residues. Germline-derived CDR1 and CDR2 are MNHEY and SMNVEV (reference sequence). The DNA of the CDR3 is TGTGCCAGCAGTTCCTTCCTCTCGACGGGTAAATCCTACGAGCAGTACTTC. Protein sequence: CASSSFLSTGKSYEQYF.

The genes are TRBV10-1 and TRBJ2-3; 9 nucleotides align to TRBD1. There are 16 residues in the CDR3. Germline lookup yields CDR1 WNHNN and CDR2 SYGVQD (reference sequence). The J segment lost 1 base and the V segment lost 10 bases, leaving 12 bases of the junction unmatched. CDR3 DNA: TGCGCCAAACCGACAGGGGGTAACTGTCGCACAGATACGCAGTATTTT. Translated, it gives CAKPTGGNCRTDTQYF.

The V call is TRBV5-1, the J call TRBJ2-7, with D perhaps matching TRBD2 (6 bases). This CDR3 has 15 residues. From germline, CDR1 is SGHRS and CDR2 YFSETQ. Deletions cut 3 bases from V and 3 bases from J, with 16 bases between. CDR3 DNA: TGCGCCAGCAGCTCAACCCCGGGAGCCCTCTACGAGCAGTACTTC. Its translation: CASSSTPGALYEQYF.

The genes are TRBV11-2 and TRBJ1-3; D is perhaps TRBD1 (5 bases). The germline V and J ends were trimmed by 0 bases and 0 bases, with 9 bases remaining between them. CDR3 size: 16 residues. Germline CDR1 SGHAT, CDR2 FQNNGV. This CDR3 is CASSLEGRFSGNTIYF. DNA of the CDR3: TGTGCCAGCAGCTTAGAGGGGCGGTTCTCTGGAAACACCATATATTTT.

The chain joins TRBV29-1 to TRBJ2-1, with D perhaps TRBD2 (6 bases). Trimming removed 0 bases from V and 2 bases from J, with 11 bases in between. Per germline, CDR1 SQVTM and CDR2 ANQGSEA. The length of the CDR3 is 15 residues. The CDR3 loop is CSVEEAGYPYNEQFF. In nucleotides, the CDR3 is TGCAGCGTTGAAGAGGCGGGATACCCCTACAATGAGCAGTTCTTC.

This rearrangement joins TRBV5-1 to TRBJ1-1, with a possible D match to TRBD1 (5 bases). The CDR3 spans 16 residues. Looked up from germline, CDR1 is SGHRS and CDR2 is YFSETQ. Trimming removed 4 bases from V and 6 bases from J, with 22 bases in between. The CDR3 protein is CASSLTSGRKGAEAFF. The CDR3, as DNA: TGCGCCAGCAGCCTGACCTCGGGCCGTAAAGGGGCTGAAGCTTTCTTT.

The V call is TRBV6-5, the J call TRBJ1-1; D possibly corresponds to TRBD1 (5 bases). CDR3 size: 12 residues. Germline-derived CDR1 and CDR2 are MNHEY and SVGAGI. V shed 6 bases and J shed 8 bases, with 13 bases lying between them. In nucleotides, the CDR3 is TGTGCCAGCAGCACAGGCGTACTGGAAGCTTTCTTT. Translation gives CASSTGVLEAFF.

This chain uses TRBV10-3 with TRBJ2-7; 10 bases agree with TRBD2. V gave up 4 bases and J gave up 4 bases; unmatched junction bases: 7. This CDR3 is built from 15 residues. CDR1 is ENHRY, CDR2 SYGVKD, per germline. The CDR3 sequence is CAISGSSGGRYEQYF. DNA of the CDR3: TGTGCCATCAGTGGGTCTAGCGGGGGTAGATACGAGCAGTACTTC.

Here the CDR3 reads CASGLATRSTRTSGGLTGELFF. In DNA form, the CDR3 reads TGTGCTAGTGGTTTGGCCACCCGTAGTACCAGGACTAGCGGGGGTCTGACCGGGGAGCTGTTTTTT. The rearrangement links TRBV12-5 to TRBJ2-2, with 13 nucleotides matching TRBD2. V dropped 1 base and J dropped 5; count of bases not matched to a gene: 19. The CDR3 totals 22 residues. CDR1 is LGHNT, CDR2 FRNRAP, per germline.

The chain couples TRBV19 to TRBJ1-5; D is unclear. This CDR3 is built from 14 residues. V shed 3 bases and J shed 1 base, with 7 bases lying between them. Germline CDR1 LNHDA, CDR2 SQIVND (reference sequence). Here the CDR3 reads CASSIQFSNQPQHF. CDR3 DNA sequence: TGTGCCAGTAGTATCCAGTTCAGCAATCAGCCCCAGCATTTT.

The chain couples TRBV11-2 to TRBJ2-7, with 11 positions matching TRBD2. CDR3 length equals 14 residues. Germline trimming cut 5 bases from V and 3 bases from J; bases unmatched to any gene: 3. Germline lookup yields CDR1 SGHAT and CDR2 FQNNGV. The DNA of the CDR3 is TGTGCCAGCAGCCTGACTAGCGGGGTCTACGAGCAGTACTTC. Translation: CASSLTSGVYEQYF.

V and J are TRBV10-2 and TRBJ1-6; 8 positions agree with TRBD1. V gave up 7 bases and J gave up 7 bases; unmatched junction bases: 6. The CDR3 contains 14 residues. CDR1 is WSHSY, CDR2 SAAADI, per germline. In DNA, the CDR3 is TGCGCCAGCACTTCCCAGGGGGCGAATTCACCCCTCCACTTT. It yields the protein CASTSQGANSPLHF.

The chain has TRBV2 and TRBJ1-1; no reliable D call. Germline CDR1 SNHLY, CDR2 FYNNEI. Trimming left V 8 bases short and J 0 bases short, with 4 bases between. CDR3 length equals 11 residues. The CDR3 here is CASLMNTEAFF. The CDR3 DNA is TGTGCCAGCTTAATGAACACTGAAGCTTTCTTT.

The chain uses TRBV9 and TRBJ1-3; possibly TRBD1 for D (5 bases). CDR3 size: 15 residues. Germline lookup yields CDR1 SGDLS and CDR2 YYNGEE. V was pared by 0 bases and J by 0 bases, with 7 bases between. DNA of the CDR3: TGTGCCAGCAGCGTAGTAGACAGCTCTGGAAACACCATATATTTT. As protein: CASSVVDSSGNTIYF.

The chain joins TRBV4-2 to TRBJ2-1; D possibly corresponds to TRBD1 (6 bases). Germline CDR1 and CDR2: LGHNA and YNFKEQ. Trimming shortened V by 5 bases and J by 8 bases, and 13 bases separated the two germline ends. This CDR3 is 13 amino acids long. The CDR3 loop reads CASSDPGGDEQFF. The DNA of the CDR3 is TGTGCCAGCAGCGACCCTGGGGGCGATGAGCAGTTCTTC.

The V and J genes are TRBV30 and TRBJ2-5; TRBD1 agrees at 10 bases. With 3 bases clipped from V and 5 bases from J, the junction kept 6 bases outside the gene matches. CDR3 length: 14 residues. The V gene's germline CDR1 is GTSNPN and CDR2 SVGIG (reference sequence). CDR3 residues: CAWSPGTGAETQYF. CDR3 nucleotides: TGTGCCTGGAGCCCCGGGACAGGGGCCGAGACCCAGTACTTC.